The clone carrying this T cell receptor beta chain has more than one count but fewer than ten. TCRdb re-called the RT-PCR reads with MiXCR, one entry per CDR3 protein. The sample shows about 700,000 distinct CDR3 sequences, approximately 15% of them seen only once. The germline CDR1 and CDR2 sequences are LGHNA and YSLEER. V was pared by 2 bases and J by 1 base, with 3 bases of the junction left unmatched. The CDR3 runs 17 residues. The chain is built from TRBV4-3 and TRBJ2-6; 9 bases map to TRBD1. The sequence derives from a female donor in good health, serving as a healthy control. Source material: memory CD4+ T cells from blood. DNA of the CDR3: TGCGCCAGCAGCCAATCACAGGGGGCTTCTGGGGCCAACGTCCTGACTTTC. Translating it yields CASSQSQGASGANVLTF.